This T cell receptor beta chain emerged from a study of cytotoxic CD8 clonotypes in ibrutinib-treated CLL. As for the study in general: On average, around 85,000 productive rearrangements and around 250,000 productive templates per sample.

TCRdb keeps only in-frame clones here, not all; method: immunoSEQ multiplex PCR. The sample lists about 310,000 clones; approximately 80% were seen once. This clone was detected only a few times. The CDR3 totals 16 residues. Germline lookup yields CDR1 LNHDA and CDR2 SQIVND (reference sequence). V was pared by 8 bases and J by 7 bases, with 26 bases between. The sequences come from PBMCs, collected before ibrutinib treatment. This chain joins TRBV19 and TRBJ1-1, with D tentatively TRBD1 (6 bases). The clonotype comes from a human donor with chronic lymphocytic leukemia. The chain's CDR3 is CASWGLQPTGTNEAFF. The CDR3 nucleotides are TGTGCCAGTTGGGGTTTACAGCCCACAGGGACGAATGAAGCTTTCTTT.